The 15 T cell receptor beta chains below all came from one sample that was sequenced in a study of blood T cell repertoires in COVID-19. Sequencing used immunoSEQ multiplex PCR; TCRdb keeps in-frame clones, though not all of them. The sample has over 200,000 clones; around 84% are singletons. The material sequenced was PBMCs or T cells enriched from blood (not recorded which). The receptors here all came from a man aged 40-55 years who had recovered from COVID-19.

The rearrangement uses TRBV10-3 and TRBJ1-2, with D possibly TRBD1 on 5 matching bases. There are 13 residues in the CDR3. Trimming removed 9 bases at V and 5 bases at J, with 16 bases between. Germline assignment: CDR1 ENHRY and CDR2 SYGVKD. CDR3 loop: CAIASVAGYGYTF. The CDR3 coding sequence is TGTGCCATAGCCTCCGTCGCAGGGTATGGCTACACCTTC.

The chain is built from TRBV19 and TRBJ1-1; a weak D match, TRBD1 (6 bases). The CDR3 is 13 residues long. V lost 5 bases, J lost 5 bases, and 12 bases lay in between. Germline assignment: CDR1 LNHDA and CDR2 SQIVND (reference sequence). The CDR3, as DNA: TGTGCCAGTAGTGGGCCAGGGGTTACTGAAGCTTTCTTT. It codes for CASSGPGVTEAFF.

The V gene is TRBV7-9, the J gene TRBJ1-1; TRBD1 agrees at 7 bases. Germline CDR1 SEHNR, CDR2 FQNEAQ (reference sequence). The CDR3 is 12 amino acids. V shed 0 bases, J shed 11 bases, and the junction held 3 bases outside the gene matches. In DNA, the CDR3 is TGTGCCAGCAGCTTAGCCGCAGGGGGGGCTTTCTTT. As protein: CASSLAAGGAFF.

Comment on this clone: This specimen includes other DNA sequences encoding the same CDR3. The rearrangement joins TRBV5-4 to TRBJ2-7, with 11 bases that match TRBD2. Looked up from germline, CDR1 is SGHNT and CDR2 is YYREEE (reference sequence). Unmatched junction bases numbered 3, after V lost 0 bases and J lost 7 bases. The CDR3 consists of 14 residues. The CDR3 region has the DNA TGTGCCAGCAGCTTGGGGACTAGCGGGTCGGAGCAGTACTTC. Its translation: CASSLGTSGSEQYF.

Only one count was recorded for this clone. The chain couples TRBV7-2 to TRBJ2-3; perhaps TRBD1 as D (6 bases). Germline V CDR1 and CDR2: SGHTA, FQGNSA. The CDR3 contains 15 residues. Trimming stripped 2 bases from V and 4 bases from J, with 13 bases between. The CDR3 coding sequence is TGTGCCAGCAGCTTAAGAAGACAGGTCCCAGATACGCAGTATTTT. Amino acid sequence: CASSLRRQVPDTQYF.

The chain uses TRBV5-5 and TRBJ2-5, with 10 bases fitting TRBD2. Germline CDR1 is SGHKS and CDR2 is YYEKEE (reference sequence). CDR3 length: 16 amino acids. Trimming cost V 4 bases and J 3 bases; bases outside gene matches: 9. CDR3 in amino acids: CASSIRLAGVEETQYF. The CDR3 nucleotides read TGTGCCAGCAGCATCAGGCTAGCGGGAGTTGAAGAGACCCAGTACTTC.

Here the CDR3 reads CASSSRQGRQFF. The CDR3 DNA is TGTGCCAGCAGCTCCCGACAGGGGAGGCAGTTCTTC. The gene calls are TRBV13 and TRBJ2-1, with 8 positions matching TRBD1. The J segment lost 12 bases and the V segment lost 4 bases, leaving 5 bases of the junction unmatched. The CDR3 sequence is 12 residues long. Looked up from germline, CDR1 is PRHDT and CDR2 is FYEKMQ (reference sequence).

The chain recombines TRBV11-1 with TRBJ1-1; D possibly corresponds to TRBD1 (6 bases). The CDR3 is made up of 14 amino acids. Between the trimmed V and J ends, which lost 5 bases and 8 bases, there was a span of 18 bases. From germline, CDR1 is SGHAT and CDR2 FQDESV (reference sequence). The CDR3 loop is CASSLGGGSTEAFF. As DNA, the CDR3 is TGTGCCAGCAGCCTAGGGGGGGGCAGCACGGAAGCTTTCTTT. Based on the CDR3 plus reference TRBV11-1 and TRBJ1-1, the full variable domain is EAEVAQSPRYKITEKSQAVAFWCDPISGHATLYWYRQILGQGPELLVQFQDESVVDDSQLPKDRFSAERLKGVDSTLKIQPAELGDSAMYLCASSLGGGSTEAFFGQGTRLTVV.

This chain links TRBV11-2 with TRBJ2-3; no clear D gene. Deletions cut 2 bases from V and 7 bases from J, with 10 bases between. CDR3 size: 13 residues. Per the germline V gene, CDR1 is SGHAT and CDR2 is FQNNGV. CDR3 in DNA: TGTGCCAGCAGCTTACTCCGGGTGAATACGCAGTATTTT. This encodes CASSLLRVNTQYF.

This chain connects TRBV11-2 to TRBJ2-2, with 7 bases that match TRBD1. The CDR3 contains 14 residues. Germline V gene lookup returns CDR1 SGHAT and CDR2 FQNNGV. DNA for the CDR3: TGTGGCTGGGGACAGCCGGGTGTCACCGGGGAGCTGTTTTTT. Residues: CGWGQPGVTGELFF.

This chain joins TRBV11-2 and TRBJ2-4, with a possible D match to TRBD1 (5 bases). From germline, CDR1 is SGHAT and CDR2 FQNNGV. The CDR3 sequence is 13 residues long. V shed 5 bases and J shed 0 bases, with 5 bases lying between them. Written as DNA, the CDR3 is TGTGCCAGCAGCAGGGGAGCCAAAAACATTCAGTACTTC. This codes for CASSRGAKNIQYF.

In this sample, this clone turned up many times. At one end the junction does not follow the germline gene, possibly because of a read error. The chain couples TRBV30 to TRBJ1-4, with 9 bases that match TRBD1. CDR1 GTSNPN and CDR2 SVGIG come from the germline V gene (reference sequence). This CDR3 spans 12 amino acids. Written as DNA, the CDR3 is TGTGCCTGGTACAGGGGGCACGGTTTTTGGGTTTTT. The encoded protein is CAWYRGHGFWVF.

V and J are TRBV11-2 and TRBJ2-7; 10 bases are a match to TRBD1. The CDR3 covers 14 residues. The junction had 4 bases not matched to a gene; V was cut back by 5 bases and J by 3 bases. Germline CDR1 and CDR2: SGHAT and FQNNGV. CDR3 region: CASSRGTGVYEQYF. In DNA, the CDR3 is TGTGCCAGCAGCCGAGGGACAGGGGTCTACGAGCAGTACTTC.

This clone is a singleton in its sample. The gene calls are TRBV4-3 and TRBJ1-5, with D hard to call. This CDR3 is built from 15 residues. Germline V gene data show CDR1 as LGHNA and CDR2 as YSLEER. The V end lost 0 bases, the J end lost 0 bases, and 6 bases lay between the germline ends. CDR3 amino acids: CASSQERYSNQPQHF. As DNA, the CDR3 is TGCGCCAGCAGCCAAGAGAGATATAGCAATCAGCCCCAGCATTTT.

The chain has TRBV29-1 and TRBJ2-7; a possible D gene is TRBD2 (7 bases). Trimming took off 6 bases at V and 3 bases at J, with 15 bases between the two ends. CDR3 length: 13 residues. Germline V CDR1 and CDR2: SQVTM, ANQGSEA. Here the CDR3 reads CSVQAGGHYEQYF. As DNA, the CDR3 is TGCAGCGTCCAGGCCGGGGGGCACTACGAGCAGTACTTC.